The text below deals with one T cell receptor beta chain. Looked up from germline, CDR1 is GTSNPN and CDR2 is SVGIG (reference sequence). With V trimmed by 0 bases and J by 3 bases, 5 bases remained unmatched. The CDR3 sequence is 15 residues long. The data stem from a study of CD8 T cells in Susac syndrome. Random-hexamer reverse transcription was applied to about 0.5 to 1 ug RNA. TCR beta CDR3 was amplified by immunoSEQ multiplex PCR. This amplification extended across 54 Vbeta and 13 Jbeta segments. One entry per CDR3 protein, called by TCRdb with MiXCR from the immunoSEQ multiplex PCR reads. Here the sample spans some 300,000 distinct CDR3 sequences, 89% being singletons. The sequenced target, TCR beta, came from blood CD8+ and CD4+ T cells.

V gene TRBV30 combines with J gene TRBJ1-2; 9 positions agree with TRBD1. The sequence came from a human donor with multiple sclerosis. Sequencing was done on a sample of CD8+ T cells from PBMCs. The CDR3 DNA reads TGTGCCTGGAGTGTATGGGACAGGGAGGACTATGGCTACACCTTC. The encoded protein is CAWSVWDREDYGYTF.